The 3 T cell receptor beta chains in this list originate from one sample, sequenced in a study of blood T cell repertoires in COVID-19. Data came from immunoSEQ multiplex PCR; TCRdb stores just in-frame clones and leaves some out. In the table there are around 140,000 clones, over 60% of which are singletons. Material: peripheral blood. These receptors originate from a woman older than 75 with active or convalescent COVID-19.

V is TRBV19 and J is TRBJ1-5; D perhaps matches TRBD1 (5 bases). V was cut by 5 bases and J by 0 bases, with 11 bases left in between. The germline V gene encodes CDR1 LNHDA and CDR2 SQIVND (reference sequence). The CDR3 length is 15 residues. The CDR3 spells CASSAQRGSNQPQHF. In DNA, the CDR3 is TGTGCCAGTAGTGCCCAAAGGGGTAGCAATCAGCCCCAGCATTTT.

The chain couples TRBV19 to TRBJ1-3; a possible D gene is TRBD1 (6 bases). Germline CDR1 is LNHDA and CDR2 is SQIVND (reference sequence). The length of the CDR3 is 14 residues. Trimming pared 7 bases from V and 1 base from J, leaving 11 bases between. CDR3 coding DNA: TGTGCCAGTACAACCCAGGGGTCTGGAAACACCATATATTTT. As protein: CASTTQGSGNTIYF.

This chain uses TRBV27 with TRBJ1-3, with a tentative D call TRBD1 (6 bases). CDR1 MNHEY and CDR2 SMNVEV come from the germline V gene (reference sequence). Deletions cut 6 bases from V and 2 bases from J, with 11 bases between. CDR3 length equals 14 residues. CDR3 DNA sequence: TGTGCCAGCAGACCAACAGGGACTGGAAACACCATATATTTT. Translating gives CASRPTGTGNTIYF.